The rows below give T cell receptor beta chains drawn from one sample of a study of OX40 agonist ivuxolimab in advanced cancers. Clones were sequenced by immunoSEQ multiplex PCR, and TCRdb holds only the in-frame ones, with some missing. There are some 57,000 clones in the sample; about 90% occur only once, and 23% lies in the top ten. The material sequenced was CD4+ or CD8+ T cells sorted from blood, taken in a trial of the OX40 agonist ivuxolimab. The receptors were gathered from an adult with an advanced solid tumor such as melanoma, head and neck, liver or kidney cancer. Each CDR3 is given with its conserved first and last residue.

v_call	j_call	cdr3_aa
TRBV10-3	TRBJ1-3	CAISESSAGAGNTIYF
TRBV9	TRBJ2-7	CASSQGDGYEQYF
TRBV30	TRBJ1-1	CAWSVIGYTEAFF
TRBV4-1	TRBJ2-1	CASGIAGGGGNEQFF
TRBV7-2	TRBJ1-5	CASSLENRGRSQPQHF
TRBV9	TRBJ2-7	CASSGRETHEQYF
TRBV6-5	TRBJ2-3	CASSYAGDTQYF
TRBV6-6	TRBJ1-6	CASSYQVPPLHF
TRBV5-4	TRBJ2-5	CASSLYQETQYF
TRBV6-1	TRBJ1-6	CASSPTGGLSPLHF
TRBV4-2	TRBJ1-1	CASTREFIGTEAFF
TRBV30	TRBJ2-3	CAWSYFVERRGADTQYF
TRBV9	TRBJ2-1	CASSVELAGVLDEQFF
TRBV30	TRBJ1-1	CAWSRDTNTEAFF
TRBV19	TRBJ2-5	CASSFETGWTETQYF
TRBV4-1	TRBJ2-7	CASKRGNEQYF
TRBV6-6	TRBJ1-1	CATLPWTESTEAFF
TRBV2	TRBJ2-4	CASKRERNIQYF
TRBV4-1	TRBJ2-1	CASSQKLSGVTYNEQFF
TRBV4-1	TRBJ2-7	CASSQDDRGVYEQYF
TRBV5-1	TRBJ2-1	CASSLGTRGPVYNEQFF
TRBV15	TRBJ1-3	CATSIETGGGNTIYF
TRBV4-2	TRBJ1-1	CASSQDSEGLNTEAFF
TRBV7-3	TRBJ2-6	CASSFYGSGANVLTF
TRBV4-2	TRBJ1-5	CASSPQGNTNQPQHF
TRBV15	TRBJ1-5	CATSRGRQAGQPQHF
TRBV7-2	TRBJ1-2	CASSGGVGYTF
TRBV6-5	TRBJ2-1	CASTYAGGSSYNEQFF
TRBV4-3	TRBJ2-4	CASSQEGGGSSAQNIQYF
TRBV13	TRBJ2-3	CASSFTDTQYF
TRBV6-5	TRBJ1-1	CASSYWGLNTEAFF
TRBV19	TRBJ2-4	CASKGLNKNIQYF
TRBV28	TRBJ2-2	CASSPLAVQTGELFF
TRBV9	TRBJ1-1	CASSASRATEAFF
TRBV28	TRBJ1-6	CASSLYPEPSYNSPLHF
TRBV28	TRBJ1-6	CASSLAGEGLNSPLHF
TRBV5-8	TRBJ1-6	CASSMGQGAQPSPLHF
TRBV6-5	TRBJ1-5	CASSHRGPTQPQHF
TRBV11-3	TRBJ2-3	CASGAQPTDTQYF
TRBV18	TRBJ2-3	CASSPGDTQYF
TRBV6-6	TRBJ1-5	CASSLLITDNQPQHF
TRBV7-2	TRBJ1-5	CASSLTVYSNQPQHF
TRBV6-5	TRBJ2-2	CASSSPRRGAGELFF
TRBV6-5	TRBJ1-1	CASDGVGTEAFF
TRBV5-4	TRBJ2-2	CASRLDRGEWNTGELFF
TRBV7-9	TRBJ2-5	CASSLTETQYF
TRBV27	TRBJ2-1	CASSLSLAGREQFF
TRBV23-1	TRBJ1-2	CASTPRWRGALYGYTF
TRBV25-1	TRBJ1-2	CASSEDSRGIDGYTF
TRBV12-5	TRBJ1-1	CASGLGAGNTEAFF
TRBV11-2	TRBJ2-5	CASSESVAGGWETQYF
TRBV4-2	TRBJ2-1	CASSLGRPENEQFF
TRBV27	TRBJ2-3	CASSLSAGTDTQYF
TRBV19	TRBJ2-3	CASSIYFGTAIADTQYF
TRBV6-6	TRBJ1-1	CASSQVNTEAFF
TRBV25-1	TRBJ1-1	CASGARSKTEAFF
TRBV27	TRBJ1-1	CASSLGHPNTEAFF
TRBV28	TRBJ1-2	CASSFEGDYGYTF
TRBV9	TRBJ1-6	CASSVEGDLPLGSPLHF
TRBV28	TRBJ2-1	CASSWGGSGETHYNEQFF